This record looks at one T cell receptor beta chain sequence and its context. At one of its ends the junction is not consistent with the germline gene, which may arise from a read error. The data derive from a study of CD8+CD57+ T cells in acquired aplastic anemia. The germline CDR1 and CDR2 sequences are SSHAT and FNYEAQ (reference sequence). This CDR3 region has 13 residues. CDR3 and TCR beta VDJ profiling relied on a genomic DNA template. TCRdb re-analysed the reads in MiXCR, keeping a single row per CDR3 protein. Of 150,000 to 200,000 distinct CDR3 sequences listed, approximately 48% are singletons. It was patients with CD8+CD57+ cell expansion by flow cytometry who were chosen for sequencing.

The origin of this receptor is a human donor with aplastic anemia. Sequencing input: sorted CD4+, CD8+, or CD8+CD57+ T cells (not recorded which) from PBMCs. The genes are TRBV7-7 and TRBJ2-5; D uncertain. CDR3 coding DNA: TGTGCTAGCAGCCCGTCCGATGAAGAGACCCAGTACTTC. Protein sequence: CASSPSDEETQYF.